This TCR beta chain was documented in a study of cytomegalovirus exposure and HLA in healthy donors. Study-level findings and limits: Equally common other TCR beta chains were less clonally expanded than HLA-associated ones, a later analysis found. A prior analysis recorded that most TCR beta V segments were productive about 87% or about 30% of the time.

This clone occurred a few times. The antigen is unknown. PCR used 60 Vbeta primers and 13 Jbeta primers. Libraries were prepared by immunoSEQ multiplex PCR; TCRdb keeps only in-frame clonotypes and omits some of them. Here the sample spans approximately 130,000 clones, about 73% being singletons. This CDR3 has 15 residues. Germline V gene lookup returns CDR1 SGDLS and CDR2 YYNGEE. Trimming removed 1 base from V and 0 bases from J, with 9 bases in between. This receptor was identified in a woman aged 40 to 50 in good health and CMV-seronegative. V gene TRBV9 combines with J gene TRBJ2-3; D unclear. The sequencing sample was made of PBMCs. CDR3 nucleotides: TGTGCCAGCAGCGTAAATTCCTTTAGCACAGATACGCAGTATTTT. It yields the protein CASSVNSFSTDTQYF.